Each of the 9 T cell receptor beta chains below was sequenced from the same sample in a study of post-analysis software for immune sequencing data. The antigens of these receptors remain unknown. Unique molecular identifiers had been added to the TCR beta cDNA libraries. A single record per CDR3 protein comes from TCRdb applying MiXCR to the PCR reads. In the table there are hundreds of thousands of distinct CDR3 sequences, 30% of which are singletons. Whole-study results and caveats: In patients, TRBV5-6, TRBV5-1 and TRBV20-1 belonged to five TRBV segments found more frequently than in controls.

Material for sequencing was blood. The receptors shown here come from a girl aged 10 to 17 with multiple sclerosis.

This clonotype has more than one count but fewer than ten. The J gene is TRBJ1-2, the V gene TRBV15; TRBD1 matches at 7 bases. Per the germline V gene, CDR1 is LNHNV and CDR2 is YYDKDF (reference sequence). CDR3 length: 16 residues. V dropped 1 base and J dropped 4; count of bases not matched to a gene: 9. The CDR3 DNA follows: TGTGCCACCAGCAGAGGGGCAGGGGGGAATATCTATGGCTACACCTTC. Protein: CATSRGAGGNIYGYTF.

This clonotype was detected many times. The chain links TRBV7-8 to TRBJ2-1; the D is unclear. The V gene lost 5 bases and the J gene lost 6 bases, with 8 bases spanning the gap. Germline CDR1 is SGHVS and CDR2 is FQNEAQ. This CDR3 is built from 12 residues. CDR3 sequence (DNA): TGTGCCAGCAGCCTGGGCATCAATGAGCAGTTCTTC. Translated, it gives CASSLGINEQFF.

V is TRBV20-1 and J is TRBJ2-5; 9 bases match TRBD2. Trimming removed 2 bases from V and 3 bases from J; junction bases left unmatched: 1. The V gene's germline CDR1 is DFQATT and CDR2 SNEGSKA (reference sequence). The CDR3 loop spans 13 amino acids. The CDR3 bases are TGCAGTGCTAGATCTAGCGGGAAAGAGACCCAGTACTTC. Translation gives CSARSSGKETQYF.

The genes are TRBV19 and TRBJ2-7; 9 bases match TRBD2. J gave up 4 bases and V 4 bases, and 11 bases lay outside the gene matches. Germline CDR1 is LNHDA and CDR2 is SQIVND (reference sequence). This CDR3 has 16 residues. CDR3 nucleotides: TGTGCCAGTAGTACCCGGGGTAGCGGGAGTTGGTACGAGCAGTACTTC. Translated: CASSTRGSGSWYEQYF.

V gene TRBV20-1 combines with J gene TRBJ2-5; 7 bases align to TRBD2. The trim removed 0 bases at V and 4 bases at J, leaving 14 bases unmatched. CDR3 length: 17 residues. Germline V gene sequence: CDR1 DFQATT, CDR2 SNEGSKA (reference sequence). CDR3 in amino acids: CSARDPGGGFGAETQYF. The CDR3 DNA sequence: TGCAGTGCTAGAGATCCTGGCGGGGGATTTGGGGCAGAGACCCAGTACTTC.

There are a few counts of this clonotype. CDR3 region: CSARRAGGRDTQYF. CDR3 in DNA: TGCAGTGCTAGACGAGCGGGAGGGCGCGATACGCAGTATTTT. This chain joins TRBV20-1 and TRBJ2-3; TRBD2 matches 10 bases. With 2 bases clipped from V and 6 bases from J, the junction kept 5 bases outside the gene matches. CDR1 is DFQATT, CDR2 SNEGSKA, per germline (reference sequence). This CDR3 is 14 amino acids long.

The sample holds many counts of this clonotype. This rearrangement joins TRBV10-1 to TRBJ2-1; TRBD2 aligns across 11 bases. CDR1 is WNHNN and CDR2 is SYGVQD in the germline V gene (reference sequence). This CDR3 is 15 amino acids long. Trimming at V came to 2 bases and at J to 10 bases, leaving 7 bases not matched to a gene. For the CDR3, the DNA is TGCGCCAGCAGTGAGGGTAGCGGGAGGGCTGAGGAGCAGTTCTTC. Its protein is CASSEGSGRAEEQFF.

J is TRBJ1-1 and V is TRBV7-9; D ambiguous. Looked up from germline, CDR1 is SEHNR and CDR2 is FQNEAQ (reference sequence). CDR3 length: 12 amino acids. V was shortened by 5 bases and J by 4 bases, with 8 bases between the two germline ends. CDR3 region: CASSLSATEAFF. The DNA of the CDR3 is TGTGCCAGCAGCCTGTCGGCCACTGAAGCTTTCTTT.

The chain carries TRBV4-1 and TRBJ1-1; 8 positions agree with TRBD1. V was pared by 3 bases and J by 4 bases, with 7 bases of the junction left unmatched. Germline V gene lookup returns CDR1 MGHRA and CDR2 YSYEKL. This CDR3 comprises 15 residues. Here the CDR3 DNA reads TGCGCCAGCAGCCATTTTCAGGGGGCAGGCACTGAAGCTTTCTTT. It yields the protein CASSHFQGAGTEAFF.